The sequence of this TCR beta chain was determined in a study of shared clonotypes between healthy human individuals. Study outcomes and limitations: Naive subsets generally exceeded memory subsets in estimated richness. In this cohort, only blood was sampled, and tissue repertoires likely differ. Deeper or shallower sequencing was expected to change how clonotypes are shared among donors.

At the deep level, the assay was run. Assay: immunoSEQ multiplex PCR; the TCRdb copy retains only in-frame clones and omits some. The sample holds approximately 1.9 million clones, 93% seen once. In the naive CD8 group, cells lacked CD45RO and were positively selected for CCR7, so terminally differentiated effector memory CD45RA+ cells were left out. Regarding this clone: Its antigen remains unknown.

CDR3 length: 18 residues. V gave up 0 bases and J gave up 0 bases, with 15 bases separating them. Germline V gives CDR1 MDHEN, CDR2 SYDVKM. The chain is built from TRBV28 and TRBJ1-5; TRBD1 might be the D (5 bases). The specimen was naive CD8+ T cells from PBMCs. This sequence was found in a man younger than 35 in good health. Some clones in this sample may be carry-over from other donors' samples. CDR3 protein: CASSLWGEASLSNQPQHF. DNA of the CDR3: TGTGCCAGCAGTTTATGGGGGGAGGCCAGTCTTAGCAATCAGCCCCAGCATTTT.